The 20 T cell receptor beta chains below were found in one sample sequenced in a study of beta chain features in type 1 diabetes. Their target antigens are unknown. Study-level results: Among patients with Type 1 diabetes, TCRB CDR3s were moderately but significantly shorter in every one of the four CD4+ subsets.

Expressed TCRB transcripts were sequenced because the isolated RNA had all been reverse transcribed beforehand. Clones were sequenced by immunoSEQ multiplex PCR, and TCRdb holds only the in-frame ones, with some missing. The sample holds around 250,000 clones, 24% seen once. The sequencing sample was made of naive CD4+ T cells from blood. These receptors originate from a woman younger than 45 with type 1 diabetes.

The CDR3 is CASSQVDRVPYGYTF. The CDR3 coding sequence is TGTGCCAGCAGCCAAGTTGACAGGGTACCCTATGGCTACACCTTC. The chain couples TRBV5-4 to TRBJ1-2; 7 bases agree with TRBD1. The CDR3 extends over 15 amino acids. CDR1 SGHNT and CDR2 YYREEE come from the germline V gene (reference sequence). Trimming removed 4 bases from V and 4 bases from J; junction bases left unmatched: 10.

The V and J genes are TRBV18 and TRBJ2-1; a weak D match, TRBD1 (5 bases). CDR3 length equals 17 residues. The V end was cut by 4 bases, the J end by 0 bases, with 16 bases between. In germline, CDR1 is KGHSH, CDR2 LQKENI. As DNA, the CDR3 is TGTGCCAGCTCACACTCCTCGGGCGACAGCTCCTACAATGAGCAGTTCTTC. Translated: CASSHSSGDSSYNEQFF. Variable domain in full (rest from reference TRBV18 and TRBJ2-1): NAGVMQNPRHLVRRRGQEARLRCSPMKGHSHVYWYRQLPEEGLKFMVYLQKENIIDESGMPKERFSAEFPKEGPSILRIQQVVRGDSAAYFCASSHSSGDSSYNEQFFGPGTRLTVL.

This clone was picked up a small number of times. V gene TRBV30 combines with J gene TRBJ1-5; D is possibly TRBD1 (5 bases). Germline V gene data show CDR1 as GTSNPN and CDR2 as SVGIG (reference sequence). Trimming removed 0 bases from V and 1 base from J, with 10 bases in between. The CDR3 is made up of 15 amino acids. In DNA, the CDR3 is TGTGCCTGGAGTGTAAGGAGGGGCAGCAATCAGCCCCAGCATTTT. Translation: CAWSVRRGSNQPQHF.

The genes are TRBV5-4 and TRBJ2-1; TRBD2 matches 12 bases. The germline V gene has CDR1 SGHNT and CDR2 YYREEE (reference sequence). Unmatched junction bases numbered 7, after V lost 3 bases and J lost 9 bases. CDR3 length: 15 amino acids. The CDR3 loop reads CASSYGLAGKGEQFF. For the CDR3, the DNA is TGTGCCAGCAGCTACGGACTAGCGGGAAAGGGTGAGCAGTTCTTC.

The V and J genes are TRBV19 and TRBJ2-5, with 8 bases fitting TRBD2. Germline loops: CDR1 LNHDA, CDR2 SQIVND (reference sequence). Trimming took 2 bases from V and 2 from J; bases not matched to a gene: 7. CDR3 length equals 16 residues. The CDR3: CASSISYRGGQETQYF. For the CDR3, the DNA is TGTGCCAGTAGTATAAGTTATCGGGGGGGTCAAGAGACCCAGTACTTC.

This clone was seen more than once but under ten times. The chain carries TRBV7-2 and TRBJ2-7, with 10 bases that match TRBD1. Trimming took 6 bases from V and 6 from J; bases not matched to a gene: 8. The CDR3 runs 14 residues. Germline V CDR1 and CDR2: SGHTA, FQGNSA. The CDR3 reads CASSPRTGGREQYF. CDR3 nucleotides: TGTGCCAGCAGTCCTCGGACAGGGGGGCGCGAGCAGTACTTC.

The chain combines TRBV28 with TRBJ2-5; 9 nucleotides agree with TRBD2. The CDR3 has 15 amino acids. Germline lookup yields CDR1 MDHEN and CDR2 SYDVKM. Germline trimming cut 10 bases from V and 3 bases from J; bases unmatched to any gene: 12. CDR3 region: CATSEPGLAEETQYF. DNA for the CDR3: TGTGCCACCTCAGAACCGGGACTAGCAGAAGAGACCCAGTACTTC. Using reference TRBV28 and TRBJ2-5 for the parts outside the CDR3, the full variable domain is DVKVTQSSRYLVKRTGEKVFLECVQDMDHENMFWYRQDPGLGLRLIYFSYDVKMKEKGDIPEGYSVSREKKERFSLILESASTNQTSMYLCATSEPGLAEETQYFGPGTRLLVL.

The chain has TRBV5-1 and TRBJ1-2; D is possibly TRBD1 (6 bases). Trimming removed 0 bases from V and 3 bases from J, with 9 bases in between. Germline values: CDR1 SGHRS, CDR2 YFSETQ. There are 14 residues in the CDR3. CDR3 loop: CASSLDGGDYGYTF. The CDR3 DNA sequence: TGCGCCAGCAGCTTGGATGGGGGCGACTATGGCTACACCTTC.

A few counts support this clone. The gene calls are TRBV28 and TRBJ1-5, with no clear D. The CDR3 sequence is 17 residues long. Looked up from germline, CDR1 is MDHEN and CDR2 is SYDVKM. The V end was cut by 5 bases, the J end by 1 base, with 18 bases between. CDR3 DNA: TGTGCCAGCAGTCCCGAGTCTTGGGCCTTAAGCAATCAGCCCCAGCATTTT. This translates into CASSPESWALSNQPQHF.

The chain uses TRBV18 and TRBJ1-5, with 11 positions matching TRBD1. Trimming took 2 bases from V and 4 from J; bases not matched to a gene: 4. The CDR3 has 16 amino acids. Germline V gene data show CDR1 as KGHSH and CDR2 as LQKENI. CDR3 protein: CASSPGTGGTNQPQHF. CDR3 nucleotide sequence: TGTGCCAGCTCACCAGGGACAGGGGGGACGAATCAGCCCCAGCATTTT.

The DNA for the CDR3 is TGTGCCGGAGCACTAGCGGGAGGGAATTTAGGTGGGCAGTTCTTC. Encoded protein: CAGALAGGNLGGQFF. The chain combines TRBV6-1 with TRBJ2-1, with 13 bases aligning to TRBD2. The CDR3 totals 15 residues. Unmatched junction bases numbered 16, after V lost 11 bases and J lost 12 bases. From germline, CDR1 is MNHNS and CDR2 SASEGT.

The chain recombines TRBV4-1 with TRBJ1-2; 9 nucleotides agree with TRBD1. In germline, CDR1 is MGHRA, CDR2 YSYEKL. The V gene end was trimmed by 3 bases and the J gene end by 0 bases; junction bases not matched to a gene: 5. This CDR3 has 16 amino acids. CDR3 region: CASSQTGGRSNYGYTF. Here the CDR3 DNA reads TGCGCCAGCAGCCAGACAGGGGGACGCTCTAACTATGGCTACACCTTC.

This clone was recorded a few times. J is TRBJ2-5 and V is TRBV6-1, with a possible D match to TRBD1 (5 bases). The V end was cut by 4 bases, the J end by 3 bases, with 6 bases between. The CDR3 sequence is 12 residues long. CDR1 and CDR2 from the germline V gene are MNHNS and SASEGT. CDR3 protein: CASSAREETQYF. CDR3 sequence (DNA): TGTGCCAGCAGTGCCAGGGAAGAGACCCAGTACTTC.

The rearrangement uses TRBV29-1 and TRBJ2-7, with 8 bases aligning to TRBD1. The CDR3 length is 12 residues. V lost 7 bases, J lost 2 bases, and 4 bases stayed unmatched. The germline gives CDR1 SQVTM, CDR2 ANQGSEA. CDR3 DNA: TGCAGCGCTACAGGGGGGACCTACGAGCAGTACTTC. The encoded protein is CSATGGTYEQYF.

This clone has a single count. The chain joins TRBV6-4 to TRBJ1-1; a weak D match, TRBD1 (6 bases). V lost 3 bases to trimming and J lost 1 base, with 12 bases between them. Germline lookup yields CDR1 MRHNA and CDR2 SNTAGT. This CDR3 has 15 amino acids. DNA for the CDR3: TGTGCCAGCAGTGAAACGGGACATCCGAACACTGAAGCTTTCTTT. It codes for CASSETGHPNTEAFF.

The chain couples TRBV15 to TRBJ1-1, with 7 positions matching TRBD1. Germline CDR1 and CDR2: LNHNV and YYDKDF (reference sequence). Trimming removed 7 bases from V and 3 bases from J; junction bases left unmatched: 14. The CDR3 contains 16 residues. This CDR3 reads CATTPGQPGRHTEAFF. The CDR3 DNA reads TGTGCCACCACACCGGGACAGCCCGGAAGACACACTGAAGCTTTCTTT.

The J gene is TRBJ1-1, the V gene TRBV21-1; TRBD1, the D gene given by the table, was not confirmed from the DNA. TRBV21-1 is a listed pseudogene. The CDR3 is 15 amino acids. The CDR3 loop is CASSKYRRLNTEAFF. The CDR3 DNA is TGTGCCAGCAGCAAATACAGGCGGTTGAACACTGAAGCTTTCTTT.

The chain recombines TRBV7-9 with TRBJ2-5, with D maybe TRBD2 (5 bases). This CDR3 comprises 14 residues. Germline-derived CDR1 and CDR2 are SEHNR and FQNEAQ (reference sequence). The germline V and J ends were trimmed by 5 bases and 3 bases, with 13 bases remaining between them. This CDR3 is CASSPTTREETQYF. The CDR3 nucleotides are TGTGCCAGCAGCCCGACCACGAGGGAAGAGACCCAGTACTTC.

As regards this clone: The sample has other DNA sequences that encode this CDR3 too. The rearrangement uses TRBV5-1 and TRBJ1-1; D perhaps matches TRBD1 (6 bases). The CDR3 runs 14 residues. V was pared by 1 base and J by 2 bases, with 9 bases between. Germline V gene data show CDR1 as SGHRS and CDR2 as YFSETQ. As DNA, the CDR3 is TGCGCCAGCAGCTTGCAACAGGGCAACACTGAAGCTTTCTTT. Encoded protein: CASSLQQGNTEAFF.

CDR3 sequence: CASSAPLAVTGELFF. The CDR3 DNA reads as TGTGCCAGCAGTGCCCCTCTAGCGGTCACCGGGGAGCTGTTTTTT. The chain is built from TRBV6-5 and TRBJ2-2, with 7 nucleotides matching TRBD2. Looked up from germline, CDR1 is MNHEY and CDR2 is SVGAGI. This CDR3 spans 15 amino acids. The V gene end was trimmed by 5 bases and the J gene end by 4 bases; junction bases not matched to a gene: 7.